The rows below give T cell receptor beta chains drawn from one sample of a study of CD8 T cells in ankylosing spondylitis. Via MiXCR, TCRdb re-called the 5' RACE reads, giving one row per CDR3 protein. Altogether approximately 140,000 distinct CDR3 sequences are present, around two fifths being singletons, with the ten largest covering over 12%. Sequenced material: synovial fluid, either unsorted or a sorted T cell fraction (not recorded which). Source of these receptors: a male donor with ankylosing spondylitis. CDR3s include the opening cysteine and the closing phenylalanine or tryptophan. D genes are given only for firm matches. Rows give clone size only sometimes, using once, few, many, or a class for an expanded clone.

CDR3 protein	CDR3 DNA	clone size	D gene	V gene	J gene
CASTGDREVGNEQFF	TGTGCCAGCACGGGGGACAGGGAGGTCGGTAATGAGCAGTTCTTC	.	TRBD1	TRBV7-9	TRBJ2-1
CASRNTEAFF	TGTGCCAGCAGAAACACTGAAGCTTTCTTT	.	.	TRBV6-6	TRBJ1-1
CASSLGTGGAAYNEQFF	TGTGCCAGCAGCTTAGGAACCGGGGGGGCCGCCTACAATGAGCAGTTCTTC	few	TRBD2	TRBV13	TRBJ2-1
CASSPPGGARSYNEQFF	TGCGCCAGCAGCCCCCCTGGGGGAGCCCGCTCCTACAATGAGCAGTTCTTC	few	.	TRBV4-1	TRBJ2-1
CAINRTGAHYGYTF	TGTGCCATCAACAGGACAGGGGCGCACTATGGCTACACCTTC	.	TRBD1	TRBV10-3	TRBJ1-2
CASSYTEGEQFF	TGTGCCAGCAGTTATACCGAGGGTGAGCAGTTCTTC	.	.	TRBV12-3/TRBV12-4	TRBJ2-1
CASSWGRANTEAFF	TGTGCCAGCAGCTGGGGACGGGCGAACACTGAAGCTTTCTTT	.	.	TRBV7-9	TRBJ1-1
CSALQDSYEQYF	TGCAGTGCTTTACAGGACTCCTACGAGCAGTACTTC	.	.	TRBV20-1	TRBJ2-7
CASSQYAQVTYNSPLHF	TGTGCCAGCAGCCAATATGCCCAGGTGACTTATAATTCACCCCTCCACTTT	few	.	TRBV3-1	TRBJ1-6
CASSYGPCTDTQYF	TGTGCCAGCAGCTATGGACCATGCACAGATACGCAGTATTTT	few	.	TRBV28	TRBJ2-3
CASSQISGRAPRNEQFF	TGTGCCAGCAGCCAGATTAGCGGGAGGGCCCCAAGGAATGAGCAGTTCTTC	.	TRBD2	TRBV3-1	TRBJ2-1
CASRTGLNQPQHF	TGTGCCAGCAGGACAGGGCTCAATCAGCCCCAGCATTTT	.	TRBD1	TRBV6-2/TRBV6-3	TRBJ1-5
CASSQDLRTGGLRDEQFF	TGCGCCAGCAGCCAAGATCTTAGGACAGGGGGTTTGAGGGATGAGCAGTTCTTC	few	TRBD1	TRBV4-3	TRBJ2-1
CASSLEGLAGGKYNEQFF	TGTGCCAGCAGCTTGGAGGGACTAGCGGGAGGAAAATACAATGAGCAGTTCTTC	.	TRBD2	TRBV11-1	TRBJ2-1
CAWSVGDRVPYEQYF	TGTGCCTGGAGTGTAGGGGACAGGGTACCCTACGAGCAGTACTTC	.	TRBD1	TRBV30	TRBJ2-7
CASSLRDLTTYEQYF	TGTGCCAGCAGTTTGCGGGACCTCACAACCTACGAGCAGTACTTC	once	.	TRBV12-3/TRBV12-4	TRBJ2-7
CASSLATGAPPGNTIYF	TGTGCCAGCAGCTTAGCGACAGGAGCACCTCCTGGAAACACCATATATTTT	few	.	TRBV7-6	TRBJ1-3
CASSPDQNTGELFF	TGTGCCAGCAGCCCCGACCAGAACACCGGGGAGCTGTTTTTT	.	.	TRBV7-3	TRBJ2-2
CASSPRRRNEQFF	TGCGCCAGCAGCCCGAGGAGGAGGAATGAGCAGTTCTTC	.	.	TRBV4-3	TRBJ2-1
CASSITGTVSQETQYF	TGCGCCAGCAGCATCACCGGGACAGTATCCCAAGAGACCCAGTACTTC	.	TRBD1	TRBV5-1	TRBJ2-5
CASSDFPGQGGYGYTF	TGTGCCAGCAGTGATTTTCCGGGACAGGGAGGCTATGGCTACACCTTC	.	TRBD1	TRBV6-4	TRBJ1-2
CASSRLRGGVYGYTF	TGTGCCAGCAGCCGACTGCGGGGGGGTGTCTATGGCTACACCTTC	few	.	TRBV11-2	TRBJ1-2
CASSPLGQGAGNYGYTF	TGTGCCAGCAGCCCCCTTGGACAGGGGGCTGGTAACTATGGCTACACCTTC	.	TRBD1	TRBV12-3/TRBV12-4	TRBJ1-2